This T cell receptor beta chain was identified in a study of blood T cell repertoires in COVID-19. The CDR3 has 14 residues. Looked up from germline, CDR1 is KGHSH and CDR2 is LQKENI. Trimming took 4 bases from V and 2 from J; bases not matched to a gene: 5. Sequenced by immunoSEQ multiplex PCR; TCRdb stores in-frame clones only, minus some. The table records approximately 250,000 clones, roughly 86% of them present only once. The receptor was derived from a man between 40 and 49 years old with active or convalescent COVID-19. Input material: peripheral blood. V and J are TRBV18 and TRBJ2-7; TRBD1 matches at 7 bases. The CDR3: CASSLSTGTYEQYF. CDR3 DNA sequence: TGTGCCAGCTCACTCTCGACAGGGACCTACGAGCAGTACTTC.